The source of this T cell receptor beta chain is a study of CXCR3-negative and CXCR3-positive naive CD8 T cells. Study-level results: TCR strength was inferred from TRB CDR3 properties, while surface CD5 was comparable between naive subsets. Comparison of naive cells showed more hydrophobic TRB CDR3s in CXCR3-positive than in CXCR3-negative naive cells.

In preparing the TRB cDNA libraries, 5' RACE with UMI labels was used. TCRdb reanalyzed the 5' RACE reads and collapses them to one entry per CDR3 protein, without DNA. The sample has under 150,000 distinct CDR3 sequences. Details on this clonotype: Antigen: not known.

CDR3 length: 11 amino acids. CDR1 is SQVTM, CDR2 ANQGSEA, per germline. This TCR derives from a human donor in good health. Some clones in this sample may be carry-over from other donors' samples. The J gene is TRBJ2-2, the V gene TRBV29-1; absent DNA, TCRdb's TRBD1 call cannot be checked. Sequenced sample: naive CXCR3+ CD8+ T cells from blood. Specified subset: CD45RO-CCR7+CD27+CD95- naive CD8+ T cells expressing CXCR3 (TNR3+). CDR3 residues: CSVNLWGELFF.